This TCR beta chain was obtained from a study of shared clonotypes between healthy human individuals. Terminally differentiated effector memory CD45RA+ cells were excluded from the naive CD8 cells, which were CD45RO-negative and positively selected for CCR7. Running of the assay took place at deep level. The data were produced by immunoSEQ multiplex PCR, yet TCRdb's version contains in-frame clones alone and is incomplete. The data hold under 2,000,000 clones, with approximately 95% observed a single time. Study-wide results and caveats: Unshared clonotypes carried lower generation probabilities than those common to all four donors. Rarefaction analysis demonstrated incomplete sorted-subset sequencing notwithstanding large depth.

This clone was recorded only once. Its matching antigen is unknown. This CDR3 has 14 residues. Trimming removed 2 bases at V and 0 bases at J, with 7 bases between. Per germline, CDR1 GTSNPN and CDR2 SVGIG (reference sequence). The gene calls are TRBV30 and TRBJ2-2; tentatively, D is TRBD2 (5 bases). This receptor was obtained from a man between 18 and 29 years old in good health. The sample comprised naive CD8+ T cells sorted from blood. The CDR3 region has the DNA TGTGCCTGGAGTCCGGGATCGAACACCGGGGAGCTGTTTTTT. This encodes CAWSPGSNTGELFF.